This T cell receptor (beta chain) was profiled in a study of long-term antiretroviral therapy in people with HIV (dated by TCRdb to the early 2020s). In terms of the full investigation: The earliest samples were collected approximately a decade before the 2015 WHO recommendation for immediate ART, a period when ART was typically delayed until CD4 counts fell. A retrospective serial study tested whether changes in peripheral blood TRB repertoire composition and diversity were associated with ART initiation and durable HIV suppression. A total of under 250 cryopreserved PBMC samples were contributed to the cohort by 30 adults with confirmed HIV infection, with samples collected serially over a mean of roughly six years (range 1-12). Of the roughly 31 participants with HIV, roughly 10 were female. No cross-contamination during QIAcube processing was shown when test extractions of a monoclonal T-cell line were performed alongside over 25 polyclonal samples. General findings and caveats noted by the study authors: Because pre-ART samples had limited cell numbers, profiling was done on unsorted PBMC rather than on sorted CD4+ and CD8+ T cells. HIV repertoires had narrower CDR3 length ranges than controls, and the network structure suggested an antigen-experienced repertoire that shifted only slightly toward naive after ART. Because PBMC availability was limited, only the TCR beta chain was sequenced, with no alpha chain pairing. Inferences about post-ART repertoire changes are limited because no data were available on ART adherence, viral resistance or therapy changes. The samples span the years 2004 to 2017, and the ART regimens used at that time may not be as effective as current regimens. Expanded TRB clones identified before ART initiation dominated the repertoire across all time points, though the dominance fluctuated and decreased in many PLHIV after ART. A significant increase in TRB diversity was found to be associated with ART initiation, although TRB diversity was observed to remain significantly below that of transplant donor controls even after long-term ART.

Germline trimming amounts to 6 bases on V and 5 bases on J, with 10 as the count of junction bases outside the gene matches. CDR1 and CDR2, looked up from the germline V gene (reference sequence), are MNHEY and SMNVEV. There are 15 amino acids in the CDR3, from cysteine to phenylalanine inclusive. The read is trimmed to its CDR3 DNA, 45 bases read in frame from base 1. The immunoSEQ hsTCRB v3.0 assay was used at survey level resolution for TRB variable region sequencing. TRB sequencing targeted a depth of about 40,000-55,000 T-cell genomes per sample. An Illumina MiSeq with a v3 150-cycle kit was used to sequence the pooled TRB libraries. For the original study's pipeline: Analysis of repertoires was carried out in R inside a reproducible Nextflow workflow spanning QC, data transformation and analysis. LymphoSeq2, an R package for AIRR-Seq data exploration, was used to implement custom analyses. A few samples that produced fewer than 5000 total TRB sequences were removed, so approximately 190 HIV repertoires were analyzed. Among the approximately 190 HIV repertoires that were kept, approximately 61 were collected before ART initiation and some 130 were collected after ART initiation. Each repertoire was downsampled to 5000 TRB nucleotide sequences, and summary statistics were averaged across 100 downsampling iterations. Only TRB sequences with CDR3 regions of at least seven amino acids were retained for analysis. A Shannon entropy-derived clonality score and the Gini coefficient were used to measure diversity. In the repertoire networks, any two of the top 5000 CDR3 amino acid sequences were connected whenever the two sequences differed by an edit distance of one. For TRB CDR3 amino acid sequences, antigen specificity groups and MHC restriction were predicted with GLIPH2. To flag known CMV, EBV, HIV or tissue antigen associations, CDR3 amino acid sequences were matched against VDJdb and McPAS-TCR. Pre-ART, post-ART and control groups were compared with Wilcoxon signed-rank tests and Holm-Bonferroni correction. TCRdb provides this immuneACCESS table in a form limited to in-frame rearrangements. Some clones are lacking; in checked studies, under half of them reflect an unresolved V gene, and why the rest are absent is not known. V, J and clone size were drawn from that table, and D and trimming were deduced from the DNA. Recorded for this sample are approximately 20,000 clones; more than 80% of them occurred a single time. The ten most abundant clones make up about 10% of the sample.

This clone appeared once. Its antigen remains undetermined. Within one base of it there is no much larger clone, and no base qualities were kept. To be included, a participant needed at least one PBMC sample from before ART initiation plus at least two post-ART samples. Treatment was received in the United States of America by all participants with HIV. Before DNA extraction, cryopreserved samples of about 0.95-11 million PBMC were thawed and then washed. At the time of the earliest PBMC sample, participants with HIV were aged between about 20 and 60 years. PBMC samples from each participant spanned 1-4 timepoints before ART initiation and 2-8 timepoints after ART initiation, with a median of 7 samples. Serial HIV viral load, CD4+ T-cell count, ART history and demographic data were obtained for every participant. A Qiagen kit on a QIAcube was used to extract genomic DNA from unsorted PBMC, with samples processed in batches of 12.

This specimen was unsorted PBMCs, taken 0.2 years after starting antiretroviral therapy. Recombination joined TRBV27 with TRBJ2-7; TRBD2 matches 10 bases in the middle. The source is a woman aged 35 to 49 with HIV. The DNA is TGTGCCAGCAGACATGCGACTAGCGGGTGGAACGAGCAGTACTTC. This sequence encodes CASRHATSGWNEQYF.